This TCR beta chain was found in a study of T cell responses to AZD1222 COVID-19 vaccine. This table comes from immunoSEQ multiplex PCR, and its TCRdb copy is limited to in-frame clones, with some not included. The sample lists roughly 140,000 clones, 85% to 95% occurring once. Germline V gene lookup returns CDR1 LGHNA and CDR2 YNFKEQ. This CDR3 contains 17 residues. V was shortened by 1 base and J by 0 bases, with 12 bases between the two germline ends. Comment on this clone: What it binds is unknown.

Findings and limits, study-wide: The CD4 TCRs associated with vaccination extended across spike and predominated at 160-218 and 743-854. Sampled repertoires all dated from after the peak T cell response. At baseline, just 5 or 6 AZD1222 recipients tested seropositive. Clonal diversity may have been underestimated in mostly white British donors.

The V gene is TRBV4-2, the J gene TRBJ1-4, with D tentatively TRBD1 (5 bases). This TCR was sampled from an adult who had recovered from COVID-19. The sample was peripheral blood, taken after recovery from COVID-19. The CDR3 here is CASSQGSWGTTNEKLFF. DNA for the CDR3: TGTGCCAGCAGCCAAGGCAGCTGGGGGACAACTAATGAAAAACTGTTTTTT.